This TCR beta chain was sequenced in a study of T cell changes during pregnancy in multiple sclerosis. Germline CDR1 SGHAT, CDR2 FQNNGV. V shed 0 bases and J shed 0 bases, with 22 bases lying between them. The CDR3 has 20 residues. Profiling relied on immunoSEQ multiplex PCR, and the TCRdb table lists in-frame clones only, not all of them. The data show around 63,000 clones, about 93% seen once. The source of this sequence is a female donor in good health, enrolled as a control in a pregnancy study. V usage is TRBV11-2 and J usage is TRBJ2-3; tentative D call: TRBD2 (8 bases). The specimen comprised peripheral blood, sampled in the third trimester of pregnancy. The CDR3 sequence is CASSLERTGGTRTSTDTQYF. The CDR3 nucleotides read TGTGCCAGCAGCTTAGAGAGGACAGGCGGGACTAGGACTAGCACAGATACGCAGTATTTT.